The 27 T cell receptor beta chains presented below share a single source sample, sequenced in a study of T cells in Graves' hyperthyroidism and ophthalmopathy. The investigators amplified TCR beta CDR3 regions from RNA transcripts. The study used the HTBI primer set for a first-round RT-PCR of the TCR CDR3. TCRdb re-derived calls from the multiplex PCR reads in MiXCR, one entry per CDR3 protein. The sample lists some 740,000 distinct CDR3 sequences; 11% to 15% were seen once. The sample was blood. Every receptor here comes from a woman between 18 and 29 years old with Graves' hyperthyroidism.

The V gene is TRBV28, the J gene TRBJ2-6; 9 bases agree with TRBD1. Germline lookup yields CDR1 MDHEN and CDR2 SYDVKM. V dropped 1 base and J dropped 0; count of bases not matched to a gene: 7. CDR3 size: 19 residues. The CDR3 DNA sequence: TGTGCCAGCAGTTTATCTGGGGACAGGGTCCCCTCTGGGGCCAACGTCCTGACTTTC. This encodes CASSLSGDRVPSGANVLTF.

The table lists this clonotype with many counts. The chain uses TRBV9 and TRBJ2-7; no reliable D call. The CDR3 runs to 14 residues. V was pared by 0 bases and J by 1 base, with 8 bases between. Germline CDR1 and CDR2: SGDLS and YYNGEE. CDR3 bases: TGTGCCAGCAGCGTAGCTTCCGTGTCCTACGAGCAGTACTTC. It is translated as CASSVASVSYEQYF.

This clonotype was counted ten times or more. The chain carries TRBV27 and TRBJ2-7; perhaps D is TRBD1 or TRBD2 (6 bases each). Germline CDR1 MNHEY, CDR2 SMNVEV (reference sequence). Trimming stripped 6 bases from V and 2 bases from J, with 14 bases between. This CDR3 contains 14 residues. CDR3 bases: TGTGCCAGCAGGGACGGGGGCCGCCCCTACGAGCAGTACTTC. Protein product: CASRDGGRPYEQYF.

This clonotype was observed at least ten times. The chain couples TRBV27 to TRBJ1-1; a weak D match, TRBD1 (5 bases). CDR1 and CDR2 (germline): MNHEY, SMNVEV (reference sequence). V was trimmed by 6 bases and J by 1 base, leaving 15 bases between them. CDR3 length: 15 residues. The CDR3 sequence is CASRIGTGSNTEAFF. CDR3 DNA: TGTGCCAGCAGGATAGGGACGGGATCGAACACTGAAGCTTTCTTT.

This clonotype has ten or more counts. The chain joins TRBV2 to TRBJ2-1; a weak D match, TRBD2 (6 bases). Trimming took 6 bases from V and 3 from J, leaving 18 bases between them. This CDR3 comprises 16 residues. Germline assignment: CDR1 SNHLY and CDR2 FYNNEI. Here the CDR3 reads CASSPSPGEIYNEQFF. Here the CDR3 DNA reads TGTGCCAGCAGCCCTTCTCCGGGAGAGATCTACAATGAGCAGTTCTTC.

This clonotype has ten or more counts. The chain employs TRBV7-2 and TRBJ1-5; D ambiguous. With 4 bases removed from V and 3 bases from J, the gap between germline ends came to 22 bases. Per the germline V gene, CDR1 is SGHTA and CDR2 is FQGNSA. The CDR3 is made up of 18 amino acids. CDR3 sequence: CASSSTVAGFYLNQPQHF. The DNA for the CDR3 is TGTGCCAGCAGCTCGACCGTGGCGGGATTCTATCTCAATCAGCCCCAGCATTTT. The full variable domain, completed using reference TRBV7-2 and TRBJ1-5, is GAGVSQSPSNKVTEKGKDVELRCDPISGHTALYWYRQSLGQGLEFLIYFQGNSAPDKSGLPSDRFSAERTGGSVSTLTIQRTQQEDSAVYLCASSSTVAGFYLNQPQHFGDGTRLSIL.

This clonotype was picked up a small number of times. The chain joins TRBV19 to TRBJ1-1; 7 nucleotides align to TRBD1. This CDR3 contains 17 residues. Germline loops: CDR1 LNHDA, CDR2 SQIVND (reference sequence). J was trimmed by 3 bases and V by 5 bases; bases with no gene match: 15. The CDR3 loop reads CASSGPRVWQGDTEAFF. CDR3 in DNA: TGTGCCAGTAGTGGACCTCGCGTCTGGCAGGGGGACACTGAAGCTTTCTTT.

This clonotype was seen ten or more times. The chain joins TRBV11-2 to TRBJ2-5, with D hard to call. Germline CDR1 reads SGHAT; CDR2 reads FQNNGV. V was cut by 5 bases and J by 4 bases, with 11 bases left in between. The CDR3 extends over 13 amino acids. CDR3 bases: TGTGCCAGCAGCCCCTCGCCCGGAGAGACCCAGTACTTC. Protein sequence: CASSPSPGETQYF. Using reference TRBV11-2 and TRBJ2-5 for the parts outside the CDR3, the full variable domain is EAGVAQSPRYKIIEKRQSVAFWCNPISGHATLYWYQQILGQGPKLLIQFQNNGVVDDSQLPKDRFSAERLKGVDSTLKIQPAKLEDSAVYLCASSPSPGETQYFGPGTRLLVL.

This clonotype was observed a handful of times. The gene calls are TRBV10-3 and TRBJ2-5; D perhaps matches TRBD2 (5 bases). V was clipped by 10 bases and J by 1 base, with 10 bases between them. Germline V lookup: CDR1 ENHRY, CDR2 SYGVKD. The CDR3 is made up of 12 amino acids. Written as DNA, the CDR3 is TGTGCCACCTCGCGGGTCCAAGAGACCCAGTACTTC. Protein product: CATSRVQETQYF.

This chain joins TRBV7-2 and TRBJ1-1; no firm D call. The germline V gene encodes CDR1 SGHTA and CDR2 FQGNSA. Trimming pared 7 bases from V and 5 bases from J, leaving 20 bases between. There are 15 residues in the CDR3. CDR3 region: CASTKGGLVQTEAFF. CDR3 DNA sequence: TGTGCCAGCACCAAAGGAGGATTAGTTCAGACTGAAGCTTTCTTT.

The genes are TRBV5-1 and TRBJ2-1; no firm D call. From germline, CDR1 is SGHRS and CDR2 YFSETQ. V lost 2 bases and J lost 0, with 18 bases in between. The CDR3 contains 18 residues. The CDR3 nucleotides read TGCGCCAGCAGCTTCCCTCTGTCGGTCCCTAGCTCCTACAATGAGCAGTTCTTC. Protein product: CASSFPLSVPSSYNEQFF.

This clonotype has ten or more counts. The chain employs TRBV2 and TRBJ1-2; 7 bases are shared with TRBD1. The CDR3 has 13 amino acids. Germline loops: CDR1 SNHLY, CDR2 FYNNEI. The trim removed 3 bases at V and 9 bases at J, leaving 7 bases unmatched. DNA for the CDR3: TGTGCCAGCAGTGATGACAGGGTGATGCGCTACACCTTC. Its protein is CASSDDRVMRYTF. Full variable domain (outside the CDR3, taken from reference TRBV2 and TRBJ1-2): EPEVTQTPSHQVTQMGQEVILRCVPISNHLYFYWYRQILGQKVEFLVSFYNNEISEKSEIFDDQFSVERPDGSNFTLKIRSTKLEDSAMYFCASSDDRVMRYTFGSGTRLTVV.

This clonotype has ten or more counts. The chain employs TRBV7-9 and TRBJ2-3; 7 positions agree with TRBD2. The V segment lost 5 bases and the J segment 0 bases; nucleotides outside the gene matches: 5. Germline lookup yields CDR1 SEHNR and CDR2 FQNEAQ (reference sequence). This CDR3 comprises 15 residues. This CDR3 is CASSQRSGSTDTQYF. CDR3 bases: TGTGCCAGCAGCCAGCGTAGCGGGAGCACAGATACGCAGTATTTT.

This clonotype has more than one count but fewer than ten. The rearrangement joins TRBV19 to TRBJ1-4; D may be TRBD1 (6 bases). The V gene lost 1 base and the J gene lost 10 bases, with 13 bases spanning the gap. The length of the CDR3 is 14 residues. The germline V gene encodes CDR1 LNHDA and CDR2 SQIVND (reference sequence). Here the CDR3 reads CASSIVGKGVKLFF. In DNA form, the CDR3 reads TGTGCCAGTAGTATAGTCGGAAAGGGGGTAAAACTGTTTTTT.

The chain recombines TRBV5-1 with TRBJ2-7; no clear D gene. This CDR3 has 15 residues. The V gene lost 0 bases and the J gene lost 3 bases, with 13 bases spanning the gap. CDR1 and CDR2 (germline): SGHRS, YFSETQ. The CDR3 region is CASSLASWIHYEQYF. The CDR3, as DNA: TGCGCCAGCAGCTTGGCCTCCTGGATCCACTACGAGCAGTACTTC.

This clonotype came up many times. The chain uses TRBV11-2 and TRBJ2-1; TRBD2 agrees at 16 bases. The CDR3 totals 18 residues. Germline V gene sequence: CDR1 SGHAT, CDR2 FQNNGV. Trimming took 3 bases from V and 4 from J; bases not matched to a gene: 6. The CDR3 coding sequence is TGTGCCAGCAGCTTGGAGGGACTAGCGGGAGGGTATTACAATGAGCAGTTCTTC. Amino acid sequence: CASSLEGLAGGYYNEQFF.

Ten or more counts support this clonotype. This chain joins TRBV6-1 and TRBJ2-1; 9 bases are a match to TRBD2. The CDR3 spans 19 residues. The germline V gene has CDR1 MNHNS and CDR2 SASEGT. With V trimmed by 4 bases and J by 0 bases, 13 bases remained unmatched. CDR3 loop: CASSVSTSGRFLSYNEQFF. CDR3 bases: TGTGCCAGCAGTGTATCGACTAGCGGTCGATTTCTCTCCTACAATGAGCAGTTCTTC.

This clonotype showed up just a few times. This chain joins TRBV19 and TRBJ2-2; 16 bases map to TRBD2. CDR1 and CDR2 (germline): LNHDA, SQIVND (reference sequence). CDR3 size: 19 residues. Trimming at V came to 5 bases and at J to 1 base, leaving 7 bases not matched to a gene. The CDR3 nucleotides are TGTGCCAGTAGTCCGGGGACTAGCGGGAGGGCCCGGAACACCGGGGAGCTGTTTTTT. This gives the protein CASSPGTSGRARNTGELFF.

This clonotype has just a few counts. The rearrangement joins TRBV20-1 to TRBJ2-3, with D maybe TRBD2 (6 bases). The CDR3 runs 15 residues. From germline, CDR1 is DFQATT and CDR2 SNEGSKA (reference sequence). Between the trimmed V and J ends, which lost 0 bases and 1 base, there was a span of 11 bases. CDR3 in DNA: TGCAGTGCTAGAGATTTGGAGGGTGGCACAGATACGCAGTATTTT. It specifies CSARDLEGGTDTQYF.

This clonotype was counted ten times or more. The chain carries TRBV5-1 and TRBJ2-1; 7 nucleotides line up with TRBD1. The CDR3 loop spans 16 amino acids. Per the germline V gene, CDR1 is SGHRS and CDR2 is YFSETQ. Unmatched junction bases numbered 10, after V lost 0 bases and J lost 7 bases. The DNA of the CDR3 is TGCGCCAGCAGCTTGGACCCTACAGGGGTATGGAATGAGCAGTTCTTC. The encoded protein is CASSLDPTGVWNEQFF.

This clonotype was seen at least ten times. The gene calls are TRBV24-1 and TRBJ2-7, with TRBD2 matching over 7 bases. Unmatched junction bases numbered 8, after V lost 4 bases and J lost 0 bases. The germline V gene has CDR1 KGHDR and CDR2 SFDVKD. CDR3 length: 16 residues. The CDR3 is CATSDWRPGGSYEQYF. CDR3 nucleotide sequence: TGTGCCACCAGTGACTGGCGTCCGGGAGGCTCCTACGAGCAGTACTTC.

Only a few counts were recorded for this clonotype. The chain combines TRBV30 with TRBJ1-6; D uncertain. The CDR3 totals 11 residues. Per germline, CDR1 GTSNPN and CDR2 SVGIG (reference sequence). The V end lost 1 base, the J end lost 9 bases, and 4 bases lay between the germline ends. In DNA form, the CDR3 reads TGTGCCTGGAGTGGGAGTTCACCCCTCCACTTT. Its translation: CAWSGSSPLHF.

Turning to this clonotype: The junction shows a germline mismatch at one end, possibly a read error. The chain joins TRBV4-1 to TRBJ2-1; 7 nucleotides match TRBD2. CDR1 MGHRA and CDR2 YSYEKL come from the germline V gene. The CDR3 is 16 amino acids. CDR3 protein: CVSSQVIAGVYNEQFF. The CDR3 DNA sequence: TGCGTCAGCAGCCAAGTTATAGCGGGCGTCTACAATGAGCAGTTCTTC.

This clonotype was observed a few times. This may be a read error, as it is one base from a much larger clone. The chain employs TRBV18 and TRBJ2-3; 8 bases fit TRBD2. CDR3 length equals 15 residues. CDR1 is KGHSH, CDR2 LQKENI, per germline. CDR3 protein: CVSSPLSLAGDTQYF. The DNA for the CDR3 is TGTGTCAGCTCACCACTGTCCCTAGCGGGAGATACGCAGTATTTT.

The table lists this clonotype with many counts. The chain couples TRBV3-1 to TRBJ2-7, with 9 bases that match TRBD1. This CDR3 spans 13 amino acids. The ends lost 3 bases at V and 6 bases at J; junction bases unmatched: 3. Germline lookup yields CDR1 LGHDT and CDR2 YNNKEL (reference sequence). CDR3 protein: CASSQGQGAEQYF. CDR3 bases: TGTGCCAGCAGCCAGGGACAGGGTGCCGAGCAGTACTTC.

This clonotype was detected many times. The chain combines TRBV2 with TRBJ1-1; no reliable D call. Trimming took 2 bases from V and 0 from J, leaving 16 bases between them. The CDR3 length is 17 residues. Germline CDR1 reads SNHLY; CDR2 reads FYNNEI. CDR3 in amino acids: CASSETQIPLVNTEAFF. The CDR3 nucleotides read TGTGCCAGCAGTGAAACTCAGATACCGCTAGTGAACACTGAAGCTTTCTTT.

This clonotype was seen repeatedly, ten times or more. This chain connects TRBV2 to TRBJ1-2; possibly TRBD1 for D (6 bases). The length of the CDR3 is 17 residues. Trimming left V 5 bases short and J 0 bases short, with 19 bases between. The germline V gene encodes CDR1 SNHLY and CDR2 FYNNEI. The CDR3 DNA reads TGTGCCAGCAGTTACGTCCCGACAGGCCAAGCTAACTATGGCTACACCTTC. This encodes CASSYVPTGQANYGYTF.